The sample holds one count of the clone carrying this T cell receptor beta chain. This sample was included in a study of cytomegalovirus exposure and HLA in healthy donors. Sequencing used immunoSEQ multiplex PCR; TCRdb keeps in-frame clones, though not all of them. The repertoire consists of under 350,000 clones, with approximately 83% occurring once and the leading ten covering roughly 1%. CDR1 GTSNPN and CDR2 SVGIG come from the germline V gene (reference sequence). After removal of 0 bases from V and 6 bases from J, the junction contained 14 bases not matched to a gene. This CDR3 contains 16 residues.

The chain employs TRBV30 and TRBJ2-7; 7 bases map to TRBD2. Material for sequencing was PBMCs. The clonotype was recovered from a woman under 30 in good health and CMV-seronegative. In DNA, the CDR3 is TGTGCCTGGAGTGTACAATGGGGGGGGACCGCCGCCGAGCAGTACTTC. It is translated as CAWSVQWGGTAAEQYF.